Below, 25 T cell receptor beta chains from the same sample are listed, as sequenced in a study of PD-1 blockade in classical Hodgkin lymphoma. Time point of the sample: cycle 4 day 1 (C4D1), after six to seven weeks of nivolumab. Patients all relapsed after autologous stem cell transplantation, and there was variation in brentuximab vedotin exposure. This table comes from immunoSEQ multiplex PCR, and its TCRdb copy is limited to in-frame clones, with some not included. The data contain tens of thousands of clones, about nine tenths of them singletons. Sequenced here: peripheral blood mononuclear cells (PBMCs), sampled before the fourth cycle of nivolumab. The receptors shown here come from a human donor with classical Hodgkin lymphoma.

This clone was counted a few times. J is TRBJ1-5 and V is TRBV4-1; D is possibly TRBD1 (6 bases). CDR3 length equals 12 residues. The germline gives CDR1 MGHRA, CDR2 YSYEKL. Trimming stripped 8 bases from V and 3 bases from J, with 8 bases between. The CDR3 sequence is CASHRDNQPQHF. The CDR3 nucleotides read TGCGCCAGCCACAGGGACAATCAGCCCCAGCATTTT.

The chain joins TRBV21-1 to TRBJ1-4. TRBV21-1 is a documented pseudogene. The CDR3 is made up of 15 amino acids. The CDR3 sequence is CASSKVGATNEKLFF. CDR3 in DNA: TGTGCCAGCAGCAAAGTTGGGGCAACTAATGAAAAACTGTTTTTT.

The CDR3 DNA is TGTGCCAGCTCACTAACAGACACTGAAGCTTTCTTT. It translates to CASSLTDTEAFF. The V gene is TRBV18, the J gene TRBJ1-1; no firm D call. The V end was cut by 4 bases, the J end by 3 bases, with 6 bases between. The CDR3 totals 12 residues. Per the germline V gene, CDR1 is KGHSH and CDR2 is LQKENI.

V gene TRBV5-1 combines with J gene TRBJ1-2; D possibly corresponds to TRBD1 (6 bases). Germline V gene sequence: CDR1 SGHRS, CDR2 YFSETQ. The CDR3 is made up of 15 amino acids. V shed 4 bases and J shed 7 bases, with 20 bases lying between them. This chain's CDR3 is CASSLIDRPLAGYTF. The CDR3 DNA is TGCGCCAGCAGCCTTATAGACAGGCCCTTGGCTGGCTACACCTTC.

A word on this clone: The junction and the germline gene differ at one end; a read error may be behind it. The chain carries TRBV20-1 and TRBJ1-2, with a tentative D call TRBD1 (6 bases). The CDR3 has 10 amino acids. CDR1 is DFQATT, CDR2 SNEGSKA, per germline (reference sequence). The CDR3 coding sequence is TGCAGTGCTAGAGATATGGGGGGCCCCTTC. Translating gives CSARDMGGPF.

The chain uses TRBV18 and TRBJ1-3; no clear D. The ends were cut back, 1 base at V and 3 bases at J, with 7 bases in the middle. The CDR3 has 14 residues. Per the germline V gene, CDR1 is KGHSH and CDR2 is LQKENI. The CDR3 DNA reads TGTGCCAGCTCACCACGTGGTTTTGGAAACACCATATATTTT. It yields the protein CASSPRGFGNTIYF.

The chain's CDR3 is CASSYEQGLYGYTF. The DNA for the CDR3 is TGTGCCAGCAGTTACGAGCAGGGCCTCTATGGCTACACCTTC. V and J are TRBV6-6 and TRBJ1-2, with TRBD1 as a possible D gene (5 bases). This CDR3 has 14 amino acids. The V gene lost 2 bases and the J gene lost 4 bases, with 11 bases spanning the gap. Germline V gene data show CDR1 as MNHNY and CDR2 as SVGAGI (reference sequence).

J is TRBJ1-4 and V is TRBV20-1; unclear D gene. Germline lookup yields CDR1 DFQATT and CDR2 SNEGSKA (reference sequence). Trimming cost V 4 bases and J 7 bases, with 7 bases left between them. The CDR3 spans 11 residues. The CDR3 loop reads CSATGSEKLFF. CDR3 DNA sequence: TGCAGTGCTACCGGGTCTGAAAAACTGTTTTTT.

This sequence joins TRBV6-6 and TRBJ2-1, with TRBD1 identical over 7 bases. With 6 bases clipped from V and 7 bases from J, the junction kept 0 bases outside the gene matches. Germline CDR1 reads MNHNY; CDR2 reads SVGAGI (reference sequence). The CDR3 totals 11 residues. The CDR3 sequence: CASRTGNEQFF. The DNA of the CDR3 is TGTGCCAGCAGGACAGGGAATGAGCAGTTCTTC.

The chain combines TRBV4-3 with TRBJ1-6; a possible D gene is TRBD1 (6 bases). This CDR3 comprises 16 residues. Trimming took 0 bases from V and 7 from J, leaving 13 bases between them. CDR1 is LGHNA, CDR2 YSLEER, per germline. This CDR3 reads CASSQDIQGTNSPLHF. The CDR3 DNA follows: TGCGCCAGCAGCCAAGATATTCAGGGGACGAATTCACCCCTCCACTTT.

The V call is TRBV9, the J call TRBJ1-2; D remains ambiguous. Trimming shortened V by 6 bases and J by 5 bases, and 20 bases separated the two germline ends. The CDR3 totals 15 residues. Germline lookup yields CDR1 SGDLS and CDR2 YYNGEE. CDR3 in DNA: TGTGCCAGCATCTCACGGCGACGACCCCTTTATGGCTACACCTTC. Translation gives CASISRRRPLYGYTF.

The rearrangement links TRBV5-2 to TRBJ1-5; TRBD1, the D gene given by the table, was not confirmed from the DNA. TRBV5-2 represents a pseudogene. There are 16 residues in the CDR3. Here the CDR3 DNA reads TGTGCCAGCAGCCTGGGGGCGACGAATAGCAATCAGCCCCAGCATTTT. It encodes CASSLGATNSNQPQHF.

V and J are TRBV6-6 and TRBJ1-4; D remains unclear. CDR1 MNHNY and CDR2 SVGAGI come from the germline V gene (reference sequence). The CDR3 contains 13 residues. Trimming removed 2 bases at V and 7 bases at J, with 8 bases between. In DNA, the CDR3 is TGTGCCAGCAGTTACGCCAATTTTGAAAAACTGTTTTTT. As protein: CASSYANFEKLFF.

V and J are TRBV6-1 and TRBJ1-1; perhaps TRBD1 as D (5 bases). From germline, CDR1 is MNHNS and CDR2 SASEGT. Trimming cost V 3 bases and J 3 bases, with 14 bases left between them. This CDR3 has 15 amino acids. The CDR3: CASSDFAGRDTEAFF. The CDR3 bases are TGTGCCAGCAGTGACTTTGCAGGGAGGGACACTGAAGCTTTCTTT.

The chain recombines TRBV21-1 with TRBJ2-7; the table assigns TRBD1, which was not confirmed against the DNA. TRBV21-1 is an annotated pseudogene. The CDR3 runs to 14 residues. CDR3 DNA: TGTGCCAACCAAAAAAAAACAGATACCTACGAGCAGTACTTC. Translating gives CANQKKTDTYEQYF.

Turning to this clone: Distinct nucleotide sequences in the sample also encode this CDR3. V usage is TRBV19 and J usage is TRBJ1-1; no clear D gene. With 5 bases removed from V and 0 bases from J, the gap between germline ends came to 7 bases. The CDR3 totals 13 residues. Germline V gene lookup returns CDR1 LNHDA and CDR2 SQIVND (reference sequence). The CDR3 sequence: CASSSGMNTEAFF. The CDR3 nucleotides read TGTGCCAGTAGTTCGGGGATGAACACTGAAGCTTTCTTT.

This sequence joins TRBV27 and TRBJ2-2; D is undetermined. The V end was cut by 4 bases, the J end by 3 bases, with 9 bases between. This CDR3 contains 14 residues. Germline values: CDR1 MNHEY, CDR2 SMNVEV (reference sequence). CDR3 amino acids: CASSSGYHTGELFF. For the CDR3, the DNA is TGTGCCAGCAGTTCAGGATATCACACCGGGGAGCTGTTTTTT.

Points on this clone: Other DNA sequences in this sample translate to the same CDR3. This rearrangement joins TRBV5-8 to TRBJ2-5; unclear D gene. Germline-derived CDR1 and CDR2 are SGHTS and YDEGEE. The CDR3 consists of 11 residues. The germline V and J ends were trimmed by 0 bases and 5 bases, with 2 bases remaining between them. The DNA for the CDR3 is TGTGCCAGCAGCTTGGCGGAGACCCAGTACTTC. It is translated as CASSLAETQYF.

The rearrangement joins TRBV15 to TRBJ2-1; no definite D call. Trimming removed 2 bases at V and 6 bases at J, with 11 bases between. The CDR3 totals 14 residues. Germline CDR1 and CDR2: LNHNV and YYDKDF (reference sequence). The CDR3 region is CATSRRVEVNEQFF. DNA of the CDR3: TGTGCCACCAGCAGACGTGTAGAGGTCAATGAGCAGTTCTTC.

The chain uses TRBV28 and TRBJ2-7, with 9 positions matching TRBD2. The CDR3 is 16 residues long. Germline CDR1 is MDHEN and CDR2 is SYDVKM. After removal of 4 bases from V and 2 bases from J, the junction contained 9 bases not matched to a gene. This CDR3 reads CASSSPAGGLTYEQYF. In nucleotides, the CDR3 is TGTGCCAGCAGTTCCCCAGCGGGGGGCCTTACCTACGAGCAGTACTTC.

V usage is TRBV27 and J usage is TRBJ1-1, with D unclear. In germline, CDR1 is MNHEY, CDR2 SMNVEV (reference sequence). The germline V and J ends were trimmed by 5 bases and 1 base, with 8 bases remaining between them. The CDR3 totals 13 residues. The CDR3 DNA reads as TGTGCCAGCAGTCCCGGGCCGAACACTGAAGCTTTCTTT. Encoded protein: CASSPGPNTEAFF.

V gene TRBV4-2 combines with J gene TRBJ1-6; D not resolved. Trimming took 4 bases from V and 10 from J, leaving 17 bases between them. This CDR3 comprises 15 residues. In germline, CDR1 is LGHNA, CDR2 YNFKEQ. DNA of the CDR3: TGTGCCAGCAGCCCCCAGTCGGGCGGGGTCTCACCCCTCCACTTT. Translation: CASSPQSGGVSPLHF.

In this sample, this clone turned up a few times. The V call is TRBV7-3, the J call TRBJ1-5, with no clear D. Germline values: CDR1 SGHTA, CDR2 FQGTGA. V was trimmed by 3 bases and J by 4 bases, leaving 7 bases between them. The CDR3 runs 13 residues. CDR3 nucleotides: TGTGCCAGCAGCTTTAGCCTTAATCAGCCCCAGCATTTT. It is translated as CASSFSLNQPQHF.

The V and J genes are TRBV7-9 and TRBJ2-1; D is ambiguous. Trimming removed 5 bases at V and 8 bases at J, with 13 bases between. Germline CDR1 is SEHNR and CDR2 is FQNEAQ (reference sequence). CDR3 size: 13 residues. CDR3 sequence (DNA): TGTGCCAGCAGCCCATCTTCTGGGTATGAGCAGTTCTTC. Translation gives CASSPSSGYEQFF.

This chain joins TRBV29-1 and TRBJ2-7; TRBD2 matches 8 bases. This CDR3 has 14 residues. V shed 2 bases, J shed 0 bases, and the junction held 3 bases outside the gene matches. Germline assignment: CDR1 SQVTM and CDR2 ANQGSEA. The chain's CDR3 is CSVEKRGLSYEQYF. The CDR3 nucleotides are TGCAGCGTTGAAAAGCGGGGGCTCTCCTACGAGCAGTACTTC.